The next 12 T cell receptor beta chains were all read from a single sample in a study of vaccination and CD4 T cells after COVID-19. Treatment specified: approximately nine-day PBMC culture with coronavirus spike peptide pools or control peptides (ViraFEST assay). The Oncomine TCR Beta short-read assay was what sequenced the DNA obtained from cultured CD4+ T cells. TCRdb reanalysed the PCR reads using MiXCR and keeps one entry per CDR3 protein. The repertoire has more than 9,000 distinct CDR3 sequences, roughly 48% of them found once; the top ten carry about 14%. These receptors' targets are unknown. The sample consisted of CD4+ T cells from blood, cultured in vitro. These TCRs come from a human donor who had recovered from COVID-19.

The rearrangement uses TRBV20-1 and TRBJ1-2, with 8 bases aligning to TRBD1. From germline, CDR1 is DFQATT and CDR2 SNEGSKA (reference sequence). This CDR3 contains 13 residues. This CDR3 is CNVIDRGPYGYTF. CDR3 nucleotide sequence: TGCAATGTTATTGACAGGGGACCGTATGGCTACACCTTC.

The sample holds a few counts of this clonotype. The CDR3 reads CASSLASGGRITLSTDTQYF. The CDR3 DNA follows: TGTGCCAGCAGCTTAGCGAGCGGGGGGCGAATAACCTTAAGCACAGATACGCAGTATTTT. The V call is TRBV7-8, the J call TRBJ2-3; 9 bases are shared with TRBD2. CDR1 is SGHVS and CDR2 is FQNEAQ in the germline V gene. This CDR3 comprises 20 residues. V trimming: 0 bases; J trimming: 0 bases; junction bases outside the gene matches: 13.

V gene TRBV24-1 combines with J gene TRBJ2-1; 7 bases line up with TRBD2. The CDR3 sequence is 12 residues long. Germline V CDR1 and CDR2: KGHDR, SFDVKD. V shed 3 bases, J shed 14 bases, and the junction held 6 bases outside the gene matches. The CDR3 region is CATSDTWGGKFF. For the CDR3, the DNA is TGTGCCACCAGTGATACATGGGGGGGGAAGTTCTTC.

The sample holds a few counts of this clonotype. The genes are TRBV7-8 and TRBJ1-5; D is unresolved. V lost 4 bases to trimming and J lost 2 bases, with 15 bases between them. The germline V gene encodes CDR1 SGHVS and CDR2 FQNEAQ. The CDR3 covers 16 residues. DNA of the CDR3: TGTGCCAGCAGCTGGAGCGTGCGGGGTGGCAATCAGCCCCAGCATTTT. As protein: CASSWSVRGGNQPQHF.

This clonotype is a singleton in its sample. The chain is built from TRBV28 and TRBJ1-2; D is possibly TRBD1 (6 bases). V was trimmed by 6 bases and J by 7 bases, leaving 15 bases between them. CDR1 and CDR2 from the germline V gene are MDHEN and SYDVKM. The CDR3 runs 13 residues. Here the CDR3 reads CASRHRERGGYTF. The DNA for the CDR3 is TGTGCCAGCAGGCACAGGGAGCGTGGTGGCTACACCTTC.

The CDR3 here is CSVGRGEKLFF. Here the CDR3 DNA reads TGCAGCGTTGGAAGGGGTGAAAAACTGTTTTTT. The chain couples TRBV29-1 to TRBJ1-4; a weak D match, TRBD1 (5 bases). V was shortened by 4 bases and J by 7 bases, with 7 bases between the two germline ends. There are 11 residues in the CDR3. Germline V CDR1 and CDR2: SQVTM, ANQGSEA.

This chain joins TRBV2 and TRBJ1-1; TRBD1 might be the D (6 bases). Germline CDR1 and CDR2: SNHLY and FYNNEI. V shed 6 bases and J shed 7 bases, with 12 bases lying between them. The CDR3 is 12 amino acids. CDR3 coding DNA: TGTGCCAGCAGGGACAGAACTATTGAAGCTTTCTTT. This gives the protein CASRDRTIEAFF. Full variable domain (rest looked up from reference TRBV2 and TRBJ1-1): EPEVTQTPSHQVTQMGQEVILRCVPISNHLYFYWYRQILGQKVEFLVSFYNNEISEKSEIFDDQFSVERPDGSNFTLKIRSTKLEDSAMYFCASRDRTIEAFFGQGTRLTVV.

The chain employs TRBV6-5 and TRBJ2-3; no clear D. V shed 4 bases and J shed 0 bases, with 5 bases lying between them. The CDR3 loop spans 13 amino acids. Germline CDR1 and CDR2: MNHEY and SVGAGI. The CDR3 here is CASSSMSTDTQYF. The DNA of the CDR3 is TGTGCCAGCAGTTCCATGAGCACAGATACGCAGTATTTT.

The CDR3 region is CASSLTGINQPQHF. In DNA form, the CDR3 reads TGTGCCAGCAGCTTGACAGGAATCAATCAGCCCCAGCATTTT. J is TRBJ1-5 and V is TRBV7-2, with D maybe TRBD1 (6 bases). The CDR3 runs 14 residues. Germline-derived CDR1 and CDR2 are SGHTA and FQGNSA. Trimming pared 3 bases from V and 3 bases from J, leaving 9 bases between.

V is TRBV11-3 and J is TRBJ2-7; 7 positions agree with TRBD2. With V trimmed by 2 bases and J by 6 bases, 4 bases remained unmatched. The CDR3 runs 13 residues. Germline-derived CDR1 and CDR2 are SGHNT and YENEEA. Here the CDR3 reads CASSLLRTSEQYF. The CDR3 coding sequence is TGTGCCAGCAGCTTATTAAGGACTAGCGAGCAGTACTTC.

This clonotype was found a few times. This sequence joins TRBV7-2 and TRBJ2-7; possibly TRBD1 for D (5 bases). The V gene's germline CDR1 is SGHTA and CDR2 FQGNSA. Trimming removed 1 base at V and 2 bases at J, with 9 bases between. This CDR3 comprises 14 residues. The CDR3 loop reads CASSLEGPAYEQYF. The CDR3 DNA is TGTGCCAGCAGCTTAGAGGGGCCTGCCTACGAGCAGTACTTC.

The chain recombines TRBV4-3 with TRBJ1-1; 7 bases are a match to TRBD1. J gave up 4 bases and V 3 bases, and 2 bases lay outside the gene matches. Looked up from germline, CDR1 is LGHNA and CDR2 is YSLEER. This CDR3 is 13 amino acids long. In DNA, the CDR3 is TGCGCCAGCAGCCACGACAGGGTCACTGAAGCTTTCTTT. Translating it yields CASSHDRVTEAFF.